The 4 T cell receptor beta chains below were found in one sample sequenced in a study of regulatory T cells in long-lasting Graves disease (dated by TCRdb to about 2021). Libraries were made using multiplex PCR. Data came from an Illumina HiSeq 4000. iRepertoire HTBI primers and Arm-PCR amplification of CDR3 regions were used to construct TCR beta libraries. TCRdb trimmed the raw reads at Q25, called clones with MiXCR and kept productive beta chains. Merged by CDR3 protein, the rows form single entries marked with the most common genes and DNA. For this sample the table gives a few hundred thousand distinct CDR3 sequences, of which roughly 25% were detected only once. The leading ten clones occupy roughly a quarter of the sample. The sample's time point, from its label and the paper: persistent/refractory GD, antithyroid drugs over 5 years with positive TRAb. RNA was extracted from PBMCs in TRIzol for both TCR sequencing and RNA sequencing.

The sequences come from peripheral blood mononuclear cells (PBMCs), collected when the disease was refractory, from a patient treated with antithyroid drugs. These receptors were obtained from a woman aged 35 to 49 with Graves disease. Donor details come from another sample of the same person, matched by shared clones.

In this sample, this clonotype turned up once. The chain couples TRBV29-1 to TRBJ1-3; possible D gene TRBD1, 6 bases. Per germline, CDR1 SQVTM and CDR2 ANQGSEA. Trimming stripped 5 bases from V and 4 bases from J, with 9 bases between. This CDR3 contains 12 residues. CDR3 amino acids: CSVPGVGNTIYF. In DNA form, the CDR3 reads TGCAGCGTTCCAGGGGTCGGAAACACCATATATTTT.

This chain joins TRBV10-3 and TRBJ2-7; a possible D gene is TRBD1 (5 bases). V was pared by 5 bases and J by 0 bases, with 8 bases between. Germline lookup yields CDR1 ENHRY and CDR2 SYGVKD. This CDR3 is 13 amino acids long. CDR3 sequence (DNA): TGTGCCATCAGTCGACAGAGCTCCTACGAGCAGTACTTC. Translating it yields CAISRQSSYEQYF.

The sample holds many counts of this clonotype. The rearrangement uses TRBV28 and TRBJ2-5, with D unresolved. The CDR3 consists of 14 residues. CDR1 and CDR2 from the germline V gene are MDHEN and SYDVKM. V was pared by 3 bases and J by 0 bases, with 8 bases between. The CDR3 loop reads CASSFLRDQETQYF. The CDR3 coding sequence is TGTGCCAGCAGTTTCTTGAGAGACCAAGAGACCCAGTACTTC.

Worth noting for this clonotype: A read error may explain this, as a much larger clone is one base away. The rearrangement links TRBV12-3 or TRBV12-4 to TRBJ2-7; the D gene is possibly TRBD1 (5 bases). TRBJ1-1 matches the DNA end more closely, so the J call is doubtful. The CDR3 runs to 15 residues. The CDR3 is CASSLEARAGTGAFF. The CDR3, as DNA: TGTGCCAGCAGTTTAGAGGCCAGGGCAGGAACTGGAGCTTTCTTT.